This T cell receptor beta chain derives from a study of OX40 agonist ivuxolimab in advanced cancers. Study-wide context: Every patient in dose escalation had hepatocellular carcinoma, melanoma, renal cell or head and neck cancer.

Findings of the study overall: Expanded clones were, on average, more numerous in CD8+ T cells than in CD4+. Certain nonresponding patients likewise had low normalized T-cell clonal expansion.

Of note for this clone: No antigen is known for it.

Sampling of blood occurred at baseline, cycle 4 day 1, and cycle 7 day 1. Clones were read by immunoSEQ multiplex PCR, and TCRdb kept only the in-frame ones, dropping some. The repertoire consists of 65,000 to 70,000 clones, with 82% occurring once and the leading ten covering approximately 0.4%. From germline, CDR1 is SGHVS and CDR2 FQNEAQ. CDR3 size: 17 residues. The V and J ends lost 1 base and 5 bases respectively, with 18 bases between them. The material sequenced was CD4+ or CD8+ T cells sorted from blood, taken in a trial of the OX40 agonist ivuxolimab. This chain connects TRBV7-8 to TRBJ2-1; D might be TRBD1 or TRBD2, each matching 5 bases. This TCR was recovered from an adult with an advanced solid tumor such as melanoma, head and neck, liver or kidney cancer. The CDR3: CASSLERRQTIHNEQFF. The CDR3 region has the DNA TGTGCCAGCAGCTTAGAACGAAGACAGACTATCCACAATGAGCAGTTCTTC.